The 18 T cell receptor beta chains in this list originate from one sample, sequenced in a study of CD8+ T cells in alopecia areata (dated by TCRdb to 2016 to 2018). To prepare the library, the immunoSEQ multiplex PCR assay was applied. RNA was extracted from all samples and reverse transcribed into cDNA as template for TCR sequencing. This immuneACCESS table, as held by TCRdb, lists in-frame sequences with V and J called but not all clones. Of the missing ones, under half trace to an unresolved V gene in checked studies; the others have no known cause. This sample holds approximately 210,000 clones; 66% were observed only once. Approximately 1.2% of the sample lies in the top ten. The sample's treatment or condition label, in plain terms: oral pan-JAK inhibitor, 5-10 mg twice daily. Specimen: CD4+ T cells sorted from blood, collected between weeks 44 and 45, from a patient treated with tofacitinib. The receptors were sampled from a human donor with alopecia areata.

This chain joins TRBV29-1 and TRBJ2-1; the D gene is possibly TRBD2 (5 bases). The CDR3 is made up of 15 amino acids. The V gene's germline CDR1 is SQVTM and CDR2 ANQGSEA. Trimming left V 0 bases short and J 0 bases short, with 9 bases between. The CDR3 loop reads CSVEEDSSSYNEQFF. In nucleotides, the CDR3 is TGCAGCGTTGAAGAGGACTCGAGCTCCTACAATGAGCAGTTCTTC.

This clone was seen just once. The chain carries TRBV18 and TRBJ2-1; the D gene is possibly TRBD1 (5 bases). The germline CDR1 and CDR2 sequences are KGHSH and LQKENI. There are 16 residues in the CDR3. V was trimmed by 3 bases and J by 2 bases, leaving 14 bases between them. The CDR3, as DNA: TGTGCCAGCTCACCCCGACAGACTCTCCCCTACAATGAGCAGTTCTTC. Translation gives CASSPRQTLPYNEQFF. Combining the CDR3 with reference TRBV18 and TRBJ2-1 gives the whole variable domain NAGVMQNPRHLVRRRGQEARLRCSPMKGHSHVYWYRQLPEEGLKFMVYLQKENIIDESGMPKERFSAEFPKEGPSILRIQQVVRGDSAAYFCASSPRQTLPYNEQFFGPGTRLTVL.

This chain links TRBV5-1 with TRBJ1-2, with D possibly TRBD1 on 5 matching bases. CDR3 length equals 14 residues. V gave up 0 bases and J gave up 6 bases, with 12 bases separating them. Per germline, CDR1 SGHRS and CDR2 YFSETQ. Here the CDR3 reads CASSLVRREDGYTF. For the CDR3, the DNA is TGCGCCAGCAGCTTGGTACGCAGGGAGGATGGCTACACCTTC.

The rearrangement joins TRBV29-1 to TRBJ1-2; TRBD1 matches 9 bases. This CDR3 has 14 amino acids. V shed 7 bases and J 2 bases; nucleotides not matched to a gene: 8. Germline CDR1 SQVTM, CDR2 ANQGSEA. Written as DNA, the CDR3 is TGCAGCGCCCTTGCTGGGACAGGGAACTATGGCTACACCTTC. It is translated as CSALAGTGNYGYTF.

J is TRBJ1-5 and V is TRBV10-3; D is unresolved. V lost 1 base, J lost 6 bases, and 7 bases lay in between. The CDR3 loop spans 13 amino acids. Germline V gene data show CDR1 as ENHRY and CDR2 as SYGVKD. The CDR3 sequence is CAISEFKGQPQHF. CDR3 sequence (DNA): TGTGCCATCAGTGAGTTTAAGGGTCAGCCCCAGCATTTT.

The chain combines TRBV30 with TRBJ1-4; D call uncertain. V lost 4 bases, J lost 5 bases, and 17 bases lay in between. The CDR3 loop spans 15 amino acids. From germline, CDR1 is GTSNPN and CDR2 SVGIG (reference sequence). This CDR3 is CAWKKAGILNEKLFF. In nucleotides, the CDR3 is TGTGCCTGGAAGAAGGCCGGGATCCTAAATGAAAAACTGTTTTTT.

The rearrangement links TRBV7-2 to TRBJ2-1; D may be TRBD2 (6 bases). Germline-derived CDR1 and CDR2 are SGHTA and FQGNSA. Between the trimmed V and J ends, which lost 5 bases and 7 bases, there was a span of 15 bases. The CDR3 totals 14 residues. CDR3 bases: TGTGCCAGCAGCCCCCGGCGGGATCGGAATGAGCAGTTCTTC. The encoded protein is CASSPRRDRNEQFF.

The chain joins TRBV6-6 to TRBJ2-7; 7 bases fit TRBD2. The V and J ends lost 4 bases and 4 bases, in that order; junction bases with no gene match: 7. This CDR3 spans 14 amino acids. Germline lookup yields CDR1 MNHNY and CDR2 SVGAGI (reference sequence). In nucleotides, the CDR3 is TGTGCCAGCAGTTCCGGACTAGGATCTTACGAGCAGTACTTC. Its translation: CASSSGLGSYEQYF.

This chain links TRBV9 with TRBJ1-4, with a tentative D call TRBD1 (5 bases). The germline CDR1 and CDR2 sequences are SGDLS and YYNGEE. The V end lost 4 bases, the J end lost 5 bases, and 12 bases lay between the germline ends. This CDR3 has 14 amino acids. Here the CDR3 DNA reads TGTGCCAGCAGCCGGGACGGCTTCAATGAAAAACTGTTTTTT. This translates into CASSRDGFNEKLFF.

The chain combines TRBV6-1 with TRBJ1-5, with D unclear. Trimming stripped 7 bases from V and 4 bases from J, with 11 bases between. Germline CDR1 and CDR2: MNHNS and SASEGT. This CDR3 is 13 amino acids long. The CDR3: CASIDVRNQPQHF. CDR3 in DNA: TGTGCCAGCATAGATGTCAGGAATCAGCCCCAGCATTTT.

The chain uses TRBV29-1 and TRBJ1-1; D call uncertain. The V gene lost 5 bases and the J gene lost 2 bases, with 9 bases spanning the gap. The CDR3 covers 12 residues. Germline CDR1 is SQVTM and CDR2 is ANQGSEA. CDR3 DNA: TGCAGCGTTATGCCCCCCAACACTGAAGCTTTCTTT. As protein: CSVMPPNTEAFF.

The chain has TRBV10-3 and TRBJ2-3, with 11 bases that match TRBD1. Germline CDR1 ENHRY, CDR2 SYGVKD. The CDR3 covers 14 residues. Unmatched junction bases numbered 5, after V lost 8 bases and J lost 4 bases. This CDR3 is CAIGRTGGADTQYF. CDR3 DNA: TGTGCCATCGGCCGGACAGGGGGCGCAGATACGCAGTATTTT.

The chain is built from TRBV30 and TRBJ1-5; the D is unclear. The germline V and J ends were trimmed by 2 bases and 5 bases, with 10 bases remaining between them. Per the germline V gene, CDR1 is GTSNPN and CDR2 is SVGIG (reference sequence). The CDR3 contains 13 residues. The CDR3 DNA follows: TGTGCCTGGAGTCTTGGTCGAGATCAGCCCCAGCATTTT. Protein product: CAWSLGRDQPQHF.

This chain links TRBV29-1 with TRBJ2-3; 7 bases fit TRBD1. CDR3 length: 16 amino acids. V shed 2 bases, J shed 3 bases, and the junction held 11 bases outside the gene matches. The germline CDR1 and CDR2 sequences are SQVTM and ANQGSEA. As DNA, the CDR3 is TGCAGCGTTGAAAAAACACAGGGGAGTTGGACAGATACGCAGTATTTT. It codes for CSVEKTQGSWTDTQYF.

This chain joins TRBV2 and TRBJ1-1; D remains ambiguous. Germline assignment: CDR1 SNHLY and CDR2 FYNNEI. This CDR3 region has 14 residues. Trimming cost V 1 base and J 1 base, with 7 bases left between them. This CDR3 reads CASSEGTRNTEAFF. The CDR3 DNA is TGTGCCAGCAGTGAAGGGACGAGGAACACTGAAGCTTTCTTT.

This clone has more than one count but fewer than ten. The rearrangement links TRBV29-1 to TRBJ2-7, with D uncertain. Germline CDR1 is SQVTM and CDR2 is ANQGSEA. V lost 1 base, J lost 1 base, and 11 bases lay in between. This CDR3 comprises 14 residues. The DNA for the CDR3 is TGCAGCGTTGAAGGCTACGGTGGTTCCTACGAGCAGTACTTC. Its protein is CSVEGYGGSYEQYF.

The chain couples TRBV5-6 to TRBJ1-2; TRBD1 might be the D (6 bases). CDR3 length: 14 amino acids. Germline lookup yields CDR1 SGHDT and CDR2 YYEEEE. The V and J ends lost 4 bases and 6 bases respectively, with 16 bases between them. The CDR3: CASSGIGGANGYTF. The CDR3 DNA reads as TGTGCCAGCAGCGGTATCGGGGGGGCGAATGGCTACACCTTC.

This chain connects TRBV29-1 to TRBJ2-3; tentatively, D is TRBD1 (5 bases). This CDR3 region has 13 residues. Germline assignment: CDR1 SQVTM and CDR2 ANQGSEA. V was shortened by 4 bases and J by 2 bases, with 10 bases between the two germline ends. As DNA, the CDR3 is TGCAGCGTTGTGGCAGGGAACACAGATACGCAGTATTTT. Translated, it gives CSVVAGNTDTQYF.